The 26 T cell receptor beta chains given below trace back to one sample, sequenced in a study of blood T cell repertoires in COVID-19 (dated by TCRdb to 2018 to 2020). Library preparation used the immunoSEQ multiplex PCR assay. TCRdb obtained this table from immuneACCESS and retained in-frame rearrangements with V and J assigned. These tables miss some clones; where compared with another copy, unresolved V genes account for less than half of the shortfall, and the remainder is unexplained. The sample table holds approximately 120,000 clones, of which 90% were seen once. The ten largest clonotypes hold 1% to 1.4% of the sample. Source material: peripheral blood. The receptor set was obtained from a human donor in a cohort sampled during active COVID-19.

This chain connects TRBV24-1 to TRBJ1-3; tentatively, D is TRBD1 (5 bases). The length of the CDR3 is 13 residues. V lost 7 bases and J lost 3, with 9 bases in between. The germline gives CDR1 KGHDR, CDR2 SFDVKD. As DNA, the CDR3 is TGTGCCACCAGGGGGCGGAGTGGAAACACCATATATTTT. This codes for CATRGRSGNTIYF.

The genes are TRBV28 and TRBJ2-3, with 8 bases that match TRBD1. V shed 6 bases and J 7 bases; nucleotides not matched to a gene: 6. CDR3 length: 13 amino acids. Germline V gene lookup returns CDR1 MDHEN and CDR2 SYDVKM. CDR3 region: CASSDRGRNTQYF. DNA of the CDR3: TGTGCCAGCAGCGACAGGGGTAGAAATACGCAGTATTTT.

J is TRBJ2-3 and V is TRBV29-1; maybe TRBD2 (6 bases). V was trimmed by 3 bases and J by 1 base, leaving 11 bases between them. The germline gives CDR1 SQVTM, CDR2 ANQGSEA. The CDR3 consists of 14 residues. CDR3 in DNA: TGCAGCGTTGAGGCAGGGACTCGCACAGATACGCAGTATTTT. This translates into CSVEAGTRTDTQYF.

V gene TRBV9 combines with J gene TRBJ2-2, with 10 bases identical to TRBD1. The CDR3 has 15 residues. Germline CDR1 is SGDLS and CDR2 is YYNGEE. V was pared by 1 base and J by 6 bases, with 3 bases of the junction left unmatched. This CDR3 is CASSVRDRGAGELFF. The CDR3 coding sequence is TGTGCCAGCAGCGTACGGGACAGGGGAGCCGGGGAGCTGTTTTTT.

The chain couples TRBV5-6 to TRBJ2-7; 10 positions match TRBD1. The CDR3 has 16 residues. Germline CDR1 is SGHDT and CDR2 is YYEEEE. V gave up 1 base and J gave up 5 bases; unmatched junction bases: 9. Here the CDR3 reads CASSLFGDRGSDEQYF. CDR3 DNA: TGTGCCAGCAGCTTGTTTGGGGACAGGGGTTCCGACGAGCAGTACTTC.

V usage is TRBV6-2 or TRBV6-3 and J usage is TRBJ2-3, with TRBD1 as a possible D gene (5 bases). From germline, CDR1 is MNHEY and CDR2 SVGEGT. CDR3 length: 17 amino acids. Between the trimmed V and J ends, which lost 3 bases and 1 base, there was a span of 17 bases. Here the CDR3 DNA reads TGTGCCAGCAGTTATGGATGGGGCAGACACGGCACAGATACGCAGTATTTT. Translating gives CASSYGWGRHGTDTQYF.

The chain couples TRBV7-2 to TRBJ1-1; maybe TRBD1 (6 bases). CDR3 length equals 14 residues. Germline lookup yields CDR1 SGHTA and CDR2 FQGNSA. V was shortened by 1 base and J by 6 bases, with 12 bases between the two germline ends. CDR3 DNA sequence: TGTGCCAGCAGCTTAGTCCAGGGGATGTCTGAAGCTTTCTTT. This sequence encodes CASSLVQGMSEAFF.

V is TRBV19 and J is TRBJ1-1; TRBD1 aligns across 7 bases. CDR3 length equals 14 residues. V gave up 5 bases and J gave up 4 bases; unmatched junction bases: 7. The V gene's germline CDR1 is LNHDA and CDR2 SQIVND (reference sequence). The CDR3 loop is CASSWDRSLTEAFF. Here the CDR3 DNA reads TGTGCCAGTAGTTGGGACAGAAGCCTCACTGAAGCTTTCTTT.

The V call is TRBV18, the J call TRBJ2-5; the D gene is possibly TRBD2 (6 bases). This CDR3 is 16 amino acids long. CDR1 is KGHSH and CDR2 is LQKENI in the germline V gene. Trimming stripped 3 bases from V and 1 base from J, with 15 bases between. CDR3 loop: CASSPGRAGTQETQYF. The CDR3 coding sequence is TGTGCCAGCTCACCTGGACGGGCGGGGACCCAAGAGACCCAGTACTTC.

This chain links TRBV5-1 with TRBJ1-1; TRBD1 matches 7 bases. Trimming at V came to 4 bases and at J to 3 bases, leaving 15 bases not matched to a gene. The CDR3 is 17 residues long. CDR1 is SGHRS, CDR2 YFSETQ, per germline. Here the CDR3 reads CASSRLDRIRSYTEAFF. The CDR3 DNA is TGCGCCAGCAGCCGTTTGGACAGGATCCGCTCCTACACTGAAGCTTTCTTT.

The V call is TRBV9, the J call TRBJ2-2; tentatively, D is TRBD2 (5 bases). Trimming shortened V by 0 bases and J by 5 bases, and 11 bases separated the two germline ends. The V gene's germline CDR1 is SGDLS and CDR2 YYNGEE. The CDR3 is made up of 15 amino acids. CDR3 region: CASSVADSVTGELFF. DNA for the CDR3: TGTGCCAGCAGCGTAGCGGACTCGGTTACCGGGGAGCTGTTTTTT.

The rearrangement joins TRBV28 to TRBJ2-7, with TRBD1 identical over 7 bases. This CDR3 spans 13 amino acids. V lost 5 bases, J lost 4 bases, and 5 bases stayed unmatched. Germline CDR1 is MDHEN and CDR2 is SYDVKM. The CDR3 DNA is TGTGCCAGCAGTGAGGGACAGATATACGAGCAGTACTTC. It specifies CASSEGQIYEQYF. Together with reference TRBV28 and TRBJ2-7, the CDR3 gives the full variable domain: DVKVTQSSRYLVKRTGEKVFLECVQDMDHENMFWYRQDPGLGLRLIYFSYDVKMKEKGDIPEGYSVSREKKERFSLILESASTNQTSMYLCASSEGQIYEQYFGPGTRLTVT.

This rearrangement joins TRBV29-1 to TRBJ2-3; 8 positions agree with TRBD1. The V segment lost 6 bases and the J segment 1 base; nucleotides outside the gene matches: 6. The CDR3 spans 14 residues. The germline gives CDR1 SQVTM, CDR2 ANQGSEA. The CDR3: CSVDRGGGTDTQYF. In nucleotides, the CDR3 is TGCAGCGTCGACAGGGGCGGGGGCACAGATACGCAGTATTTT.

V and J are TRBV9 and TRBJ1-1; D uncertain. Trimming removed 0 bases at V and 4 bases at J, with 10 bases between. The CDR3 consists of 14 residues. CDR1 is SGDLS, CDR2 YYNGEE, per germline. The chain's CDR3 is CASSVVVGSTEAFF. CDR3 sequence (DNA): TGTGCCAGCAGCGTAGTGGTAGGGAGCACTGAAGCTTTCTTT.

The chain uses TRBV21-1 and TRBJ1-2; the table calls TRBD1, which could not be checked here. TRBV21-1 is a pseudogene. This CDR3 region has 13 residues. CDR3 region: CATGQGSDYGYTF. In DNA, the CDR3 is TGTGCCACCGGACAGGGTTCAGACTATGGCTACACCTTC.

In its sample, this clone was seen a few times. This chain connects TRBV6-6 to TRBJ2-7; D not resolved. The CDR3 has 14 residues. V shed 0 bases and J shed 0 bases, with 6 bases lying between them. The germline gives CDR1 MNHNY, CDR2 SVGAGI (reference sequence). CDR3 loop: CASSYSLFSYEQYF. In DNA form, the CDR3 reads TGTGCCAGCAGTTACTCCCTCTTCTCCTACGAGCAGTACTTC.

The J gene is TRBJ1-5, the V gene TRBV5-5; no firm D call. The germline V and J ends were trimmed by 1 base and 1 base, with 6 bases remaining between them. Germline CDR1 and CDR2: SGHKS and YYEKEE (reference sequence). The CDR3 length is 14 residues. The CDR3 loop is CASSLMGSNQPQHF. The CDR3 region has the DNA TGTGCCAGCAGCTTGATGGGCAGCAATCAGCCCCAGCATTTT. The whole variable domain, filled in from reference TRBV5-5 and TRBJ1-5, reads DAGVTQSPTHLIKTRGQQVTLRCSPISGHKSVSWYQQVLGQGPQFIFQYYEKEERGRGNFPDRFSARQFPNYSSELNVNALLLGDSALYLCASSLMGSNQPQHFGDGTRLSIL.

The gene calls are TRBV6-5 and TRBJ2-1; 13 nucleotides align to TRBD2. Germline CDR1 MNHEY, CDR2 SVGAGI. There are 15 residues in the CDR3. The ends lost 8 bases at V and 7 bases at J; junction bases unmatched: 8. The CDR3 reads CASAPGLAGKNEQFF. The CDR3 DNA reads TGTGCCAGCGCCCCGGGACTAGCGGGGAAAAATGAGCAGTTCTTC.

The chain carries TRBV19 and TRBJ2-1, with TRBD2 matching 8 bases. CDR1 LNHDA and CDR2 SQIVND come from the germline V gene (reference sequence). The CDR3 has 11 amino acids. CDR3 sequence: CGAGGHNEQFF. The CDR3 nucleotides read TGTGGGGCGGGGGGCCACAATGAGCAGTTCTTC.

V and J are TRBV7-9 and TRBJ2-7; D is undetermined. From germline, CDR1 is SEHNR and CDR2 FQNEAQ (reference sequence). V was clipped by 3 bases and J by 5 bases, with 8 bases between them. The CDR3 loop spans 12 amino acids. CDR3 residues: CASSLSVDEQYF. CDR3 DNA: TGTGCCAGCAGCTTGTCAGTCGACGAGCAGTACTTC. The full variable domain, rest sourced from reference TRBV7-9 and TRBJ2-7, is DTGVSQNPRHKITKRGQNVTFRCDPISEHNRLYWYRQTLGQGPEFLTYFQNEAQLEKSRLLSDRFSAERPKGSFSTLEIQRTEQGDSAMYLCASSLSVDEQYFGPGTRLTVT.

V and J are TRBV6-5 and TRBJ2-7; TRBD2 aligns across 9 bases. CDR3 length equals 13 residues. J lost 3 bases, V lost 5 bases, and 2 bases had no gene match. The germline CDR1 and CDR2 sequences are MNHEY and SVGAGI. This CDR3 reads CASSSGGIYEQYF. The CDR3, as DNA: TGTGCCAGCAGTAGCGGGGGGATCTACGAGCAGTACTTC.

The V gene is TRBV4-3, the J gene TRBJ2-3; possible D gene TRBD2, 5 bases. The V end was cut by 1 base, the J end by 5 bases, with 13 bases between. CDR3 length: 15 amino acids. The germline gives CDR1 LGHNA, CDR2 YSLEER. CDR3 region: CASSQARTGLDTQYF. The CDR3 DNA reads as TGCGCCAGCAGCCAAGCTAGGACTGGGCTAGATACGCAGTATTTT.

This clone was picked up one time. V is TRBV18 and J is TRBJ1-3; D gene unclear. Trimming cost V 3 bases and J 4 bases, with 10 bases left between them. The CDR3 contains 14 residues. The V gene's germline CDR1 is KGHSH and CDR2 LQKENI. The CDR3 nucleotides are TGTGCCAGCTCACCTCCAGGAACCGGAAACACCATATATTTT. Protein: CASSPPGTGNTIYF.

This clone was observed a few times. The chain employs TRBV14 and TRBJ2-7; D may be TRBD1 (6 bases). The V and J ends lost 4 bases and 9 bases respectively, with 19 bases between them. The CDR3 runs to 14 residues. CDR1 and CDR2 from the germline V gene are SGHDN and FVKESK. The CDR3 coding sequence is TGTGCCAGCAGCCCCGGCACAGGGAAGTCGACGCAGTACTTC. It yields the protein CASSPGTGKSTQYF. Drawing the rest from reference TRBV14 and TRBJ2-7, the complete variable domain is EAGVTQFPSHSVIEKGQTVTLRCDPISGHDNLYWYRRVMGKEIKFLLHFVKESKQDESGMPNNRFLAERTGGTYSTLKVQPAELEDSGVYFCASSPGTGKSTQYFGPGTRLTVT.

The chain links TRBV5-1 to TRBJ2-1; 7 bases are shared with TRBD2. CDR3 length: 20 amino acids. V shed 4 bases and J 3 bases; nucleotides not matched to a gene: 22. In germline, CDR1 is SGHRS, CDR2 YFSETQ. In DNA, the CDR3 is TGCGCCAGCAGCCCAGACACCGGGACTACGACGAGGGGCGGCTACAATGAGCAGTTCTTC. This codes for CASSPDTGTTTRGGYNEQFF.

V and J are TRBV18 and TRBJ2-3, with TRBD1 identical over 7 bases. This CDR3 comprises 15 residues. From germline, CDR1 is KGHSH and CDR2 LQKENI. V lost 4 bases to trimming and J lost 2 bases; unmatched junction nucleotides: 6. The DNA for the CDR3 is TGTGCCAGCTCACAATCACAGGGGAACACAGATACGCAGTATTTT. Protein: CASSQSQGNTDTQYF.